This TCR beta chain emerged from a study of cytomegalovirus exposure and HLA in healthy donors. Across the whole study: A previous analysis identified 100 million to 120 million unique TCR beta sequences derived from roughly 180 million T cells.

Germline V gives CDR1 KGHSH, CDR2 LQKENI. This CDR3 region has 13 residues. Deletions cut 6 bases from V and 2 bases from J, with 11 bases between. Whole-study findings and limits: High sensitivity and specificity were reportedly achieved when the classifier diagnosed cytomegalovirus status. There were some V segments, including TRBV6-2 and TRBV6-3, excluded as indistinguishable.

It was with 60 Vbeta and 13 Jbeta primers that the PCR ran. Profiled with immunoSEQ multiplex PCR; TCRdb holds only in-frame clones, not every one. The table includes just over 200,000 clones, about 70% detected once. Concerning this clone itself: Its antigen remains unknown.

The chain recombines TRBV18 with TRBJ2-7; a weak D match, TRBD2 (5 bases). The clonotype was recovered from a man between 40 and 49 years old in good health and CMV-seropositive. The sample taken for sequencing was PBMCs. The CDR3 spells CASSESGPYEQYF. DNA of the CDR3: TGTGCCAGCTCGGAGAGCGGACCCTACGAGCAGTACTTC.